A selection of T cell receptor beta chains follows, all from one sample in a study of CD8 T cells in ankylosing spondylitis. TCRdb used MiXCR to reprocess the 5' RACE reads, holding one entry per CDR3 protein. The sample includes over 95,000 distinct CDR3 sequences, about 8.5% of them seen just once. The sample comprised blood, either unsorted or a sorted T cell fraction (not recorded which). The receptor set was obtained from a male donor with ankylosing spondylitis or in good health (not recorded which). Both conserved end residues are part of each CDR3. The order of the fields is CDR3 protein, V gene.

CASSLGHFRDQPQHF | TRBV5-6
CASKAGGPSSYNEQFF | TRBV2
CASTLTGAAYEQYF | TRBV6-2/TRBV6-3
CASSQERGPDTQYF | TRBV3-1
CASSQEREADNEQFF | TRBV3-1
CASSSYTGTGNQPQHF | TRBV6-2/TRBV6-3
CASSPEVDRPQHF | TRBV7-2
CASSYFPEAFF | TRBV6-5
CASSLWQSGELFF | TRBV7-2
CASSLVRSNTEAFF | TRBV7-2
CASSEVGSEAFF | TRBV6-1
CASSPLAGTQETQYF | TRBV4-2
CASSYTAWTNEKLFF | TRBV6-2/TRBV6-3
CASTLGTSGDLFF | TRBV11-2
CASSPSRALTDTQYF | TRBV3-1
CASSLALRATNEKLFF | TRBV12-3/TRBV12-4
CASSVDLAGGPYEQYF | TRBV11-2
CATSLAGKYNEQFF | TRBV10-2
CASTDLAGVQYF | TRBV6-1
CASSKTGPYEQYF | TRBV5-5
CASSQVAKLYNEQFF | TRBV3-1
CASKRGPMNTEAFF | TRBV6-4
CASSLGTAGDTQYF | TRBV5-1
CASSSSGQGSYGYTF | TRBV7-2
CASSLVGGWNTEAFF | TRBV5-8
CASMRGRPNNEQFF | TRBV27
CASNGGSTGELFF | TRBV5-1
CASSPHEGHNQPQHF | TRBV16
CSAPRGSSNQPQHF | TRBV20-1
CASSDRVNEKLFF | TRBV5-5
CSASALRTGVNEQYF | TRBV20-1
CASSLQVVYNEQFF | TRBV5-1
CASSLNPRDTQYF | TRBV7-9
CASSYPSYEQYF | TRBV6-2/TRBV6-3
CSAISGLGLTPQHF | TRBV20-1
CASSQDEGGQGNGELFF | TRBV4-3
CAWSAGTGPYQEPQYF | TRBV30
CASSPGVQPQHF | TRBV18
CASKEEPSTDTQYF | TRBV7-2
CASSSAGTRGKTQYF | TRBV7-2
CASSIGGRALYEQYF | TRBV19
CASSKRGAGSEQFF | TRBV21-1
CAWNQPRGGSGNTIYF | TRBV30
CAWSEGQGEQYF | TRBV30
CASSQDRTGGSSPLHF | TRBV4-3
CSARDPQGQETQYF | TRBV20-1
CASSINRATGGQAKNIQYF | TRBV19
CATSGGLAGYNEQFF | TRBV24-1
CASSYGGTTGYRQYF | TRBV6-2/TRBV6-3
CASSSPPTGELFF | TRBV7-3
CSASTRDRGGGNTIYF | TRBV20-1
CASSTGLAGGTQYF | TRBV19
CASSLDGAAEKLFF | TRBV5-5
CASRPQGANTEAFF | TRBV12-3/TRBV12-4